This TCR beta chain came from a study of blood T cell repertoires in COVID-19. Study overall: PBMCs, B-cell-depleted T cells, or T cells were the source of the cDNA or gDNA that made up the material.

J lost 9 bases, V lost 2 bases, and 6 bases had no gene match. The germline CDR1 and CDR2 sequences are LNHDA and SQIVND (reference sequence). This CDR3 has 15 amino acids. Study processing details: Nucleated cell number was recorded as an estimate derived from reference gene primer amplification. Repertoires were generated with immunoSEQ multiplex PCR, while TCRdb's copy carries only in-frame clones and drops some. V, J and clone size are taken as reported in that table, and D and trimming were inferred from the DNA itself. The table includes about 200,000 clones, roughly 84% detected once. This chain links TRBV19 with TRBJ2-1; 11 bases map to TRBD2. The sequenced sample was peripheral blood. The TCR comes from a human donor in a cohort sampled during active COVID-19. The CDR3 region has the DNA TGTGCCAGTAGTATAACTAGCGGGAGTGTAGGTGAGCAGTTCTTC. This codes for CASSITSGSVGEQFF.